This TCR beta chain appears in the sequencing data of a study of regulatory T cells in long-lasting Graves disease. The time point here: newly diagnosed GD, antithyroid drugs for less than 3 months. PBMCs provided the RNA from which the TCR library was made. This clonotype showed up many times. Library construction for TCR beta used iRepertoire HTBI primers and Arm-PCR of CDR3 regions. A single record per CDR3 protein comes from TCRdb applying MiXCR to the multiplex PCR reads. The data hold approximately 460,000 distinct CDR3 sequences, with 16% observed a single time. The same sample was also used in a study of T cells in Graves' hyperthyroidism and ophthalmopathy.

The clonotype comes from a woman aged 25 to 39 with Graves disease. Sequencing was performed on peripheral blood mononuclear cells (PBMCs), taken at new diagnosis, from a patient treated with antithyroid drugs.

The CDR3 nucleotides are TGCGCCAGCAGCCTATCGACAAACACTGAAGCTTTCTTT. Translated: CASSLSTNTEAFF. The chain joins TRBV5-1 to TRBJ1-1; D ambiguous. Germline V lookup: CDR1 SGHRS, CDR2 YFSETQ. Trimming left V 4 bases short and J 2 bases short, with 9 bases between. The length of the CDR3 is 13 residues.